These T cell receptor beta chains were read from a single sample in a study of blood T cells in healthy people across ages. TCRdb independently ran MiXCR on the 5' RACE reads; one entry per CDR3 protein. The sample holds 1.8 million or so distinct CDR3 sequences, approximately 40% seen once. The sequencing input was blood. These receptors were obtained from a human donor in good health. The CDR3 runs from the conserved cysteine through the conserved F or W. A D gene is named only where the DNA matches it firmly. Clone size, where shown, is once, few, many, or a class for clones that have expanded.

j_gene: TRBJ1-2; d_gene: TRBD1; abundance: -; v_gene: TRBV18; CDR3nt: TGTGCCAGCTCACCACCGACGACAGGGATCTATGGCTACACCTTC; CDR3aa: CASSPPTTGIYGYTF
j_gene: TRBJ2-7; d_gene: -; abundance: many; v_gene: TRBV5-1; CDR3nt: TGCGCCAGCAGCTTGGAGGCGGCCTCCTACGAGCAGTACTTC; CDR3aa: CASSLEAASYEQYF
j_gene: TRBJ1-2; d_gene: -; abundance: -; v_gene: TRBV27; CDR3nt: TGTGCCAGCAGCCAAGGGGGATTCGGGTATGGCTACACCTTC; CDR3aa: CASSQGGFGYGYTF
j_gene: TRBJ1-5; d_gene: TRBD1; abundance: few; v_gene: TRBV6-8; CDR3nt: TGTGCCAGCAGTCCCAGGGGGTGGGCCGCTCAGCCCCAGCATTTT; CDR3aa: CASSPRGWAAQPQHF
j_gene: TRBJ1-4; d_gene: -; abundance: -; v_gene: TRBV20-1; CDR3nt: TGCAGTGCCAACCTACACGCGACTAATGAAAAACTGTTTTTT; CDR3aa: CSANLHATNEKLFF
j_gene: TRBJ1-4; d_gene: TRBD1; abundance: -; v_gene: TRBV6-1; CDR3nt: TGTGCCAGCAGTGAAGGGGGGACAGGGAGCGAAAAACTGTTTTTT; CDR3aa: CASSEGGTGSEKLFF
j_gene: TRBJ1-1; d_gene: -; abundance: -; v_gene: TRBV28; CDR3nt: TGTGCCAGCAGGAGATCAGGGGTTGAAGCTTTCTTT; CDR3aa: CASRRSGVEAFF
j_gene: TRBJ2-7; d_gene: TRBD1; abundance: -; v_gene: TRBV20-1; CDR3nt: TGCAGTGCTAGTGGGACAGGGGGACCCTACGAGCAGTACTTC; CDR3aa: CSASGTGGPYEQYF
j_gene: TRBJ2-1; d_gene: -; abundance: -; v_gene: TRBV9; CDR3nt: TGTGCCAGCAGCGCCGCAGAAAGCTCCTACAATGAGCAGTTCTTC; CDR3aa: CASSAAESSYNEQFF
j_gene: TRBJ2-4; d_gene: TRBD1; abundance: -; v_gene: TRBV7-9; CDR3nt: TGTGCCAGCAGTCCACACTGGACGGGACAGATTAACATTCAGTACTTC; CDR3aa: CASSPHWTGQINIQYF
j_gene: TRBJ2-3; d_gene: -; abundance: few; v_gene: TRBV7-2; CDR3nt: TGTGCCAGCAGCTTAGGTGGTAAACAAACAGATACGCAGTATTTT; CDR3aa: CASSLGGKQTDTQYF
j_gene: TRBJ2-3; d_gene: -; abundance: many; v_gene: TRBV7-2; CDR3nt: TGCGCCAGCAGCTTGGGTGAAGGGACGCAGTATTTT; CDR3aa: CASSLGEGTQYF
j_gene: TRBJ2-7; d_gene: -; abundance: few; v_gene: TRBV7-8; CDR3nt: TGTGCCAGCAGCTTAGTGGTAGGGGGGGCCTACGCCTACGAGCAGTACTTC; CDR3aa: CASSLVVGGAYAYEQYF
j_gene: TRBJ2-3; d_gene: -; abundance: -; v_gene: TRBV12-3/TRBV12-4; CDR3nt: TGTGCCAGCAGTAGTTTGGGAAGAACAGATACGCAATATTTT; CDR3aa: CASSSLGRTDTQYF
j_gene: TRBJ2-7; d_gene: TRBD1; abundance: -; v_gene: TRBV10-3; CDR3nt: TGTGCCATCAGGACGGACAGGAATTCGAACGAGCAGTACTTC; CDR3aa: CAIRTDRNSNEQYF
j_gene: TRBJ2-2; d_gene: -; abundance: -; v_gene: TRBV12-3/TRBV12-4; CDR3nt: TGTGCCAGCAGTGGCAGGGTTACCGGGGAGCTGTTTTTT; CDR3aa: CASSGRVTGELFF
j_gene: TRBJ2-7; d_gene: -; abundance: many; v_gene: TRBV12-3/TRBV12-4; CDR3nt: TGTGCCAGCAGTCCAAGGGGCGGTTCCTACGAGCAGTACTTC; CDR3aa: CASSPRGGSYEQYF
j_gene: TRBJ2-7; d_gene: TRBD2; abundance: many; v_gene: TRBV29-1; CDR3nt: TGCAGCGTTGCCGCGGCTAGCGGGGGGAATCCTCTCGAGCAGTACTTC; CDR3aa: CSVAAASGGNPLEQYF
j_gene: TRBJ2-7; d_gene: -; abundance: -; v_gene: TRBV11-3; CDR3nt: TGTGCCAGCAGCTTAGTGGACGATCCAATTTACGAGCAGTACTTC; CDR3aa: CASSLVDDPIYEQYF
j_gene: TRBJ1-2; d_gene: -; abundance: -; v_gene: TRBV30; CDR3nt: TGTGCCTCTACGACTTGGGCCTATGGCTACACCTTC; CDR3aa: CASTTWAYGYTF
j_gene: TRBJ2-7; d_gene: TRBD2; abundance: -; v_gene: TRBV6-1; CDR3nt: TGTGCCAGCAGCGCGGGGGACCAAAGCTCCTACGAGCAGTACTTC; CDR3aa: CASSAGDQSSYEQYF
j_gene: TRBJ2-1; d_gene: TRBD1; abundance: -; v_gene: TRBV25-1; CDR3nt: TGTGCCAGCAGACCCGGGACAGTCGTCCACAATGAGCAGTTCTTC; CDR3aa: CASRPGTVVHNEQFF
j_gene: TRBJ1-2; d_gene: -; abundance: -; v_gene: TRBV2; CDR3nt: TGTGCCACCAGTGATTTTGACAGCAACTATGGCTACACCTTC; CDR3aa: CATSDFDSNYGYTF
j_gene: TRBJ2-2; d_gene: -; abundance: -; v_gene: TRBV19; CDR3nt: TGTGCCAGTAGTATAGATGGGGCTTTAAACACCGGGGAGCTGTTTTTT; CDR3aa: CASSIDGALNTGELFF
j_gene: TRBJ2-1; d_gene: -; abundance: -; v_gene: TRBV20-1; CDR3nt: TGCAGTGCCACCACAGCCGATGAGCAGTTCTTC; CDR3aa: CSATTADEQFF
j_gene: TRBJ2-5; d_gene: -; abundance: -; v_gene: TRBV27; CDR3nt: TGTGCCAGCAGCCCATTAGGACAAATCGTCGGGACCCAGTACTTC; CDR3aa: CASSPLGQIVGTQYF
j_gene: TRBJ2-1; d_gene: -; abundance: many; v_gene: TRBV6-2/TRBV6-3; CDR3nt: TGTGCCAGCAGTTACTCCTACAATGAGCAGTTCTTC; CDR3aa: CASSYSYNEQFF
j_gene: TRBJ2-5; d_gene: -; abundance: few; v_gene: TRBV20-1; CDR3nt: TGCAGTGCTAGGGACAACCGAGAAGGGGAGACCCAGTACTTC; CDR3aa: CSARDNREGETQYF
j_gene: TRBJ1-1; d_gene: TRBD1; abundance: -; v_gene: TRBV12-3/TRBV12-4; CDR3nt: TGTGCCAGCAGGGAAACAGGGGGCAGGACTGAAGCTTTCTTT; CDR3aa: CASRETGGRTEAFF
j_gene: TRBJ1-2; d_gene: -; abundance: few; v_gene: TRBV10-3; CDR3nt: TGTGCCACCGTATCAGGGGACGCCGCCGGTGGCTACACCTTC; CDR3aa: CATVSGDAAGGYTF
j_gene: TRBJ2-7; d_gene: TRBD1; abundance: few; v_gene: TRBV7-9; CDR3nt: TGTGCCAGCAGCTTAGCCCGAACAGGGGTTACCTACGAGCAGTACTTC; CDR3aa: CASSLARTGVTYEQYF
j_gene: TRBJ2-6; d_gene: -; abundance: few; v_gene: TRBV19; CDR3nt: TGTGCCAGTAGTCTTGGCAGGGGGACTAGTGGGGCCAACGTCCTGACTTTC; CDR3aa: CASSLGRGTSGANVLTF
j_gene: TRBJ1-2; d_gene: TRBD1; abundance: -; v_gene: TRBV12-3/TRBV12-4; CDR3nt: TGTGCCAGCAGTCCCCGGGACAGGGGATGGGGCTACACCTTC; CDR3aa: CASSPRDRGWGYTF
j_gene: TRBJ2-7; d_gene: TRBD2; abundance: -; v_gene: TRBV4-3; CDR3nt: TGCGCCAGCAGCCAAGTGGATGGGCGGGGGGCCGTACGCTCCTACGAGCAGTACTTC; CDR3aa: CASSQVDGRGAVRSYEQYF
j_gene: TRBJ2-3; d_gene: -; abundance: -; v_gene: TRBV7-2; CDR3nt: TGTGCCAGCAGCCGACTAGACCACACAGATACGCAGTATTTT; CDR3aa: CASSRLDHTDTQYF
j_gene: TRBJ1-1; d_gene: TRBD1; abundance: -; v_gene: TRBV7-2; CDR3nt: TGTGCCAGCAGCCGGGACAGGACCCACGTTGAAGCTTTCTTT; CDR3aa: CASSRDRTHVEAFF
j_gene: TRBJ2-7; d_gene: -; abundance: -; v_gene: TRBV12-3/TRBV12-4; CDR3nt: TGTGCCAGCAGCTGGTCCGGGAACTACGAGCAGTACTTC; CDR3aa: CASSWSGNYEQYF
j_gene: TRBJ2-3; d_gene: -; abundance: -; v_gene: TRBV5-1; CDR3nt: TGCGCCAGCAGCTCAGCGGACAGCACAGATACGCAGTATTTT; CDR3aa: CASSSADSTDTQYF
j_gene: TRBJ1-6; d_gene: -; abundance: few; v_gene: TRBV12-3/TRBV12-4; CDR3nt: TGTGCCAGCAGACGCGACGACAGTTATGGTGGGATATCACCCCTCCACTTT; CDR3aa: CASRRDDSYGGISPLHF
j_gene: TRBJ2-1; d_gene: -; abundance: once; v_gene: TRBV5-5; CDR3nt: TGTGCCAGCAGCCCGAACGGGACACCGGTGCAGTTCTTC; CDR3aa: CASSPNGTPVQFF
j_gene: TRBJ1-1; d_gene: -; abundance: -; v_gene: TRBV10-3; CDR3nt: TGTGCCACCTCTACAGGGACGAACACTGAAGCTTTCTTT; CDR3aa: CATSTGTNTEAFF
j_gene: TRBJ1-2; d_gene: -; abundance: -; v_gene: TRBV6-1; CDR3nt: TGTGCCAGCATCTATTTCCCAGGCTTGGATGGCTACACCTTC; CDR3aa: CASIYFPGLDGYTF
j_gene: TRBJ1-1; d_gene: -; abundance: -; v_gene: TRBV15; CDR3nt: TGTGCCACCAGCAGAGGCTCTGGATGGGACACTGAAGCTTTCTTT; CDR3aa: CATSRGSGWDTEAFF
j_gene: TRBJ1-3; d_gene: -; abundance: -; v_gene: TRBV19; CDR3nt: TGTGCCAGTTTGCGGGGCCCAGGAAACACCATATATTTT; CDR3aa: CASLRGPGNTIYF
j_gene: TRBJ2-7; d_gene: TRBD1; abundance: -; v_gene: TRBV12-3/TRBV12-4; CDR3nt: TGTGCCAGCAGCCGGGACAGGGGAATTTCCCACGAGCAGTACTTC; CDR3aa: CASSRDRGISHEQYF
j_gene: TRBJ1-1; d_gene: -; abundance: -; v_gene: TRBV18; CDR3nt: TGTGCCAGCTCATTCCTAACGGAGAAGAACACTGAAGCTTTCTTT; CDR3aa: CASSFLTEKNTEAFF
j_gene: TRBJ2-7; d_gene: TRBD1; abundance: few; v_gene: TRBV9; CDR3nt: TGTGCCAGCAGCGTAGAAGGGACAGGGGGTCGCGAGCAGTACTTC; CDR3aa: CASSVEGTGGREQYF
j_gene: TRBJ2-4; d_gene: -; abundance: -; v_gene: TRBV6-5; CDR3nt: TGTGCCAGCAGTATGTACCAGGCTAATGAGCAGTACTTC; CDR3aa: CASSMYQANEQYF
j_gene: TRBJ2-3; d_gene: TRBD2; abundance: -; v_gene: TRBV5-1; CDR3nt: TGCGCCAGCAGCTTGGTGGGACTAGCTTATAACACAGATACGCAGTATTTT; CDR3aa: CASSLVGLAYNTDTQYF
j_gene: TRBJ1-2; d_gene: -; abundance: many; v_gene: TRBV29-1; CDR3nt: TGCAGCGTTGAGTACCAGGGGAGCGGCTACACCTTC; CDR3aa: CSVEYQGSGYTF
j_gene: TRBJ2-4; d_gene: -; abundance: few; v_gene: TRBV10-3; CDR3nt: TGTGCCATCAGTGCGGGGTCCAAAAACATTCAGTACTTC; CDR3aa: CAISAGSKNIQYF
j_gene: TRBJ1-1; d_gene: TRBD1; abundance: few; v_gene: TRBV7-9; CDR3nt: TGTGCCAGCAGGACAGGGGGGAGCACTGAAGCTTTCTTT; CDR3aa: CASRTGGSTEAFF
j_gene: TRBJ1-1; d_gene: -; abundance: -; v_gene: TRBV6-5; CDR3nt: TGTGCCAGCAGTTGGCAGCCGCTGGGGGAGAACACTGAAGCTTTCTTT; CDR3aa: CASSWQPLGENTEAFF
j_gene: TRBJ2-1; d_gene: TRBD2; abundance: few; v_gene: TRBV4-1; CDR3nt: TGCGCCAGCAGCCAACGGCTAGCGGGGGTTAGCCATGAGCAGTTCTTC; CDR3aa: CASSQRLAGVSHEQFF
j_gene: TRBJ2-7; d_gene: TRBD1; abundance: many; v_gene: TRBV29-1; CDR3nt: TGCAGCGTTGTCCCGGACAGGGGTTTAGGCGAGCAGTACTTC; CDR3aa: CSVVPDRGLGEQYF
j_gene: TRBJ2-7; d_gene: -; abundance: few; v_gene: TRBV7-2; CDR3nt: TGTGCCAGCAGTCAATATAGCTCCTACGAGCAGTACTTC; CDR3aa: CASSQYSSYEQYF
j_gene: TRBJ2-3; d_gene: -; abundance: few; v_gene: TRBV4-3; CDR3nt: TGCGCCAGCAGCCAAGAGGGTCTCACACAACTTAGCACAGATATGCAGTATTTT; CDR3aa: CASSQEGLTQLSTDMQYF
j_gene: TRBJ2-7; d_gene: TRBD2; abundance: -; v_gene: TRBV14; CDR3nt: TGTGCCAGCAGCCGAGGACTAGCAGGGATCTACGAGCAGTACTTC; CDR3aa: CASSRGLAGIYEQYF
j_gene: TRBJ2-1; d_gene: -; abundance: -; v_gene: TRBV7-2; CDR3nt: TGTGCCAGCAGCAGGGAACTGTACCAAGAGACCCAGTTCTTC; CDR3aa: CASSRELYQETQFF